The rows below give T cell receptor beta chains drawn from one sample of a study of blood T cell repertoires in COVID-19. Assay used: immunoSEQ multiplex PCR; TCRdb lists only in-frame clones, some missing. The repertoire holds 310,000 or so clones, about 87% seen once, with around 8.9% in the top ten. Sequencing was carried out using PBMCs or T cells enriched from blood (not recorded which). The receptors were sampled from a woman younger than 30 who had recovered from COVID-19. Each CDR3 is given with its conserved first and last residue. D genes are given only for firm matches. Clone size is shown for a subset of rows, as once, few, many or a class of expanded clone.

j_gene,d_gene,abundance,v_gene,CDR3nt,CDR3aa
TRBJ2-3,TRBD2,NA,TRBV10-3,TGTGCCATCAGTGAGTCGAGCGGGAGGGAGACAGATACGCAGTATTTT,CAISESSGRETDTQYF
TRBJ1-6,NA,NA,TRBV2,TGTGCCAGCAGTGAATCCGGAGTGGAGAGTGGTTCACCCCTCCACTTT,CASSESGVESGSPLHF
TRBJ2-1,TRBD1,NA,TRBV5-1,TGCGCCAGCAGCGTCGACAGGGGCTCCTACAATGAGCAGTTCTTC,CASSVDRGSYNEQFF
TRBJ2-1,NA,NA,TRBV3-1/TRBV3-2,TGTGCCAGCAGCCAAGATTATAATGAGCAGTTCTTC,CASSQDYNEQFF
TRBJ1-4,NA,NA,TRBV5-1,TGCGCCAGCAGCTGGGGGACTGGGGACGAAAAACTGTTTTTT,CASSWGTGDEKLFF
TRBJ1-2,NA,NA,TRBV6-5,TGTGCCAGCATCCCAAGTACAGGCGCCTATGGCTACACCTTC,CASIPSTGAYGYTF
TRBJ2-1,NA,NA,TRBV29-1,TGCAGCGTTGAAGGGGGAGGCGGGTTGAGCTCCTACAATGAGCAGTTCTTC,CSVEGGGGLSSYNEQFF
TRBJ1-3,NA,NA,TRBV12-1,TGTGCCAGCAGCTCGCCCCGGGGAGCGAGCTCTGGAAACACCATATATTTT,CASSSPRGASSGNTIYF
TRBJ2-7,NA,NA,TRBV4-3,TGCGCCAGCAGCCAAGCCTCCCGAGGGCCCTACGAGCAGTACTTC,CASSQASRGPYEQYF
TRBJ2-3,TRBD2,NA,TRBV18,TGTGCCAGCTCACCATCCATGCGGGGGGCCACAGATACGCAGTATTTT,CASSPSMRGATDTQYF
TRBJ2-7,TRBD1,NA,TRBV27,TGTGCCAGCGACGAGCACAGGGGGCGGTTGGAGGTAGGGCGAGAGCAGTACTTC,CASDEHRGRLEVGREQYF
TRBJ1-2,NA,once,TRBV7-9,TGTGCCAGCAGTTCGACAGCCTATGGCTACACCTTC,CASSSTAYGYTF
TRBJ2-1,TRBD2,NA,TRBV4-3,TGCGCCAGCAGCCCAGGGACTAGCGGACTCAATGAGCAGTTCTTC,CASSPGTSGLNEQFF
TRBJ1-6,NA,few,TRBV27,TGTGCCAGCAGTTTAAAAATACAGGCACCCCTCCACTTT,CASSLKIQAPLHF
TRBJ2-5,NA,NA,TRBV15,TGTGCCACCAGCAGAGATCTTCTCTTCGAGACCCAGTACTTC,CATSRDLLFETQYF
TRBJ2-1,NA,few,TRBV5-1,TGCGCCAGCAGCTTGGCCGATACAGGATCCTACAATGAGCAGTTCTTC,CASSLADTGSYNEQFF
TRBJ2-5,NA,NA,TRBV20-1,TGCAGTGCGAGTCGAGCGGAATCTCAAGAGACCCAGTACTTC,CSASRAESQETQYF
TRBJ2-1,NA,NA,TRBV6-5,TGTGCCAGCAGTTCCCTCCTAGACAGCTACAATGAGCAGTTCTTC,CASSSLLDSYNEQFF
TRBJ1-1,NA,NA,TRBV7-9,TGTGCCAGCAGCTTAGTATCCACTGAAGCTTTCTTT,CASSLVSTEAFF
TRBJ2-4,NA,NA,TRBV7-2,TGTGCCAGCAGGCTCCAGGGGGGTACCAAAAACATTCAGTACTTC,CASRLQGGTKNIQYF
TRBJ2-7,TRBD1,once,TRBV6-4,TGTGCCAGCACCGGACAGGGGCCCGACGAGCAGTACTTC,CASTGQGPDEQYF
TRBJ2-3,NA,NA,TRBV7-3,TGTGCCAGCAGCCAGGGGGGAAATACGCAGTATTTT,CASSQGGNTQYF
TRBJ1-5,NA,NA,TRBV15,TGTGCCACCAGCAGGACAAGGGGGATGGGGCAGCCCCAGCATTTT,CATSRTRGMGQPQHF
TRBJ2-7,TRBD1,few,TRBV19,TGTGCCAGTAGTATCGGGGGGACAGGGGTACAGCAGTACTTC,CASSIGGTGVQQYF
TRBJ2-4,NA,NA,TRBV4-1,TGCGCCAGCCGGTCCTCGGGGTTAGCCAAAAACATTCAGTACTTC,CASRSSGLAKNIQYF
TRBJ2-5,NA,NA,TRBV3-1/TRBV3-2,TGTGCCAGCAGTTATAGCGCGATACACGAGACCCAGTACTTC,CASSYSAIHETQYF
TRBJ1-1,NA,NA,TRBV10-3,TGTGCCATCAGTGGGTCTGCTAAGGAGGTGAACACTGAAGCTTTCTTT,CAISGSAKEVNTEAFF
TRBJ2-5,TRBD1,NA,TRBV29-1,TGCAGCGTGGACTCGTTGACATTCCCCGGGACAGGGAGGGGAGAGACCCAGTACTTC,CSVDSLTFPGTGRGETQYF
TRBJ1-2,NA,NA,TRBV30,TGTGCCTGGAGTGTTATATCCGGGACTAACTATGGCTACACCTTC,CAWSVISGTNYGYTF